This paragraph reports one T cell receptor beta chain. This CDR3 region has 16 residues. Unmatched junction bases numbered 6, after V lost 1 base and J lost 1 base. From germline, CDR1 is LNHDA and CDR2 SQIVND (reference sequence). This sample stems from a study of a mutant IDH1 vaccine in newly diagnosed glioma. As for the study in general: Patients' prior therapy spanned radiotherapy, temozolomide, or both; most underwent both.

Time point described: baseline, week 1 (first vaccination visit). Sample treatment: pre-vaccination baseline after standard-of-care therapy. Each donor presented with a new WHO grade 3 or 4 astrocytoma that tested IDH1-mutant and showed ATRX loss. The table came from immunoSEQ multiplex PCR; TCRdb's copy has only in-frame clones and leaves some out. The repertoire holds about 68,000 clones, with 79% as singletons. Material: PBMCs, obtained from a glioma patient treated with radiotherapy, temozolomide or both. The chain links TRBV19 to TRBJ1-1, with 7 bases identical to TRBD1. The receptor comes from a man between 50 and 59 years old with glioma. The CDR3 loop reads CASSIGGTVGNTEAFF. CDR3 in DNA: TGTGCCAGTAGTATAGGAGGGACAGTAGGGAACACTGAAGCTTTCTTT.